This TCR beta chain was documented in a study of beta chain features in type 1 diabetes. Study background: Cell yields, age and gender were similar between patients and healthy donors. Summed over all samples, the examined sorted cells came to roughly 110 million. Broader study findings: Junctions at VDJ sites from type 1 diabetes patients had fewer insertions and more deletions. TCRB repertoires of naive, central memory and Treg cells appeared more similar among patients than among healthy donors.

This clone was detected only a few times. Its antigen is undetermined. Reverse transcription of all isolated RNA meant that expressed TCRB transcripts were sequenced. Some clones are missing from TCRdb's copy, which holds only in-frame ones; the method was immunoSEQ multiplex PCR. The repertoire consists of 350,000 to 450,000 clones, with around 15% occurring once and the leading ten covering roughly 0.019%. The V gene end was trimmed by 0 bases and the J gene end by 5 bases; junction bases not matched to a gene: 7. The V gene's germline CDR1 is MGHRA and CDR2 YSYEKL. The CDR3 contains 17 residues. This TCR came from a woman aged 18-29 years in good health. Material: naive CD4+ T cells from blood. The chain combines TRBV4-1 with TRBJ2-5; 12 bases line up with TRBD2. CDR3 amino acids: CASSQDRLAGVRETQYF. Here the CDR3 DNA reads TGCGCCAGCAGCCAAGACCGACTAGCGGGAGTAAGGGAGACCCAGTACTTC.